This T cell receptor (beta chain) originates from a study of blood T cell repertoires in COVID-19. On the study more broadly: PBMCs, B-cell-depleted T cells, or T cells provided the cDNA or gDNA that made up the material.

This clone was picked up a small number of times. Germline lookup yields CDR1 MNHEY and CDR2 SVGAGI. The V gene end was trimmed by 2 bases and the J gene end by 7 bases; junction bases not matched to a gene: 6. The CDR3 runs to 14 residues. Per the authors' pipeline: How many nucleated cells were present was estimated from reference gene primer amplification. TCRdb's table, derived via immunoSEQ multiplex PCR, lists solely in-frame clones and lacks some. D and trimming come from the DNA, and the V and J calls and clone size come from that table. The table lists roughly 250,000 clones, around four fifths of them singletons, with around 8.1% in the top ten.

This clonotype was obtained from a man in his forties with active or convalescent COVID-19. The rearrangement uses TRBV6-5 and TRBJ2-7; 9 bases are shared with TRBD1. Sequencing was carried out using peripheral blood. In DNA form, the CDR3 reads TGTGCCAGCAGTTACGACAGGGGGTCGGGAGAGCAGTACTTC. It is translated as CASSYDRGSGEQYF.